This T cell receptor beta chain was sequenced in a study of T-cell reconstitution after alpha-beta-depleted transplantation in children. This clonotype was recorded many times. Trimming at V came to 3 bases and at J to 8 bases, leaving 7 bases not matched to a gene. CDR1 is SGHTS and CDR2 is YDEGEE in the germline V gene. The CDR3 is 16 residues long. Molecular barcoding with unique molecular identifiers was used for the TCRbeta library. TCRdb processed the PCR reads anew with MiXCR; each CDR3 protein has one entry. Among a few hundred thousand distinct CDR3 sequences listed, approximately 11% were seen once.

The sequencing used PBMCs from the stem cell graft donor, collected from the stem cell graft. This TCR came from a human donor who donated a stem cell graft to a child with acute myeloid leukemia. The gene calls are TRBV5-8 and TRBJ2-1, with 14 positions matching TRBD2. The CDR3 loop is CASSSGLAGGFDEQFF. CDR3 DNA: TGTGCCAGCAGCTCCGGACTAGCGGGAGGATTCGATGAGCAGTTCTTC. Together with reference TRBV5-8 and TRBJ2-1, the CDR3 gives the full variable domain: EAGVTQSPTHLIKTRGQQATLRCSPISGHTSVYWYQQALGLGLQFLLWYDEGEERNRGNFPPRFSGRQFPNYSSELNVNALELEDSALYLCASSSGLAGGFDEQFFGPGTRLTVL.